These T cell receptor beta chains were read from a single sample in a study of blood T cell repertoires in COVID-19. Some clones are missing from TCRdb's copy, which holds only in-frame ones; the method was immunoSEQ multiplex PCR. The table lists around 110,000 clones, roughly four fifths of them singletons. Sequencing input: peripheral blood. These receptors were obtained from a woman aged 60-75 years with acute or convalescent COVID-19. CDR3s include the opening cysteine and the closing phenylalanine or tryptophan. A D gene is named only where the DNA matches it firmly. Clone size is not always given. Where it is, it says once, few, many or a class for expanded clones.

D gene	J gene	V gene	clone size	CDR3 DNA	CDR3 protein
TRBD2	TRBJ2-7	TRBV5-6	NA	TGTGCCAGCGCAACCGGGACTAGCGGGGCCAAGGGGAACGAGCAGTACTTC	CASATGTSGAKGNEQYF
TRBD1	TRBJ1-2	TRBV24-1	once	TGTGCCACCAGAGGACAGGGAGAGGGCTACACCTTC	CATRGQGEGYTF
TRBD2	TRBJ2-2	TRBV5-1	NA	TGCGCCAGCAGACGAATCCTAGCGGGAGGGACCGGGGAGCTGTTTTTT	CASRRILAGGTGELFF
NA	TRBJ1-6	TRBV19	NA	TGTGCCAGTAGTATCGCGTCGGGGATTAATAATTCACCCCTCCACTTT	CASSIASGINNSPLHF
TRBD2	TRBJ2-7	TRBV5-1	NA	TGCGCCAGCAGCCTTGGGACTAGCGGGCGGACATCCTACGAGCAGTACTTC	CASSLGTSGRTSYEQYF
NA	TRBJ1-1	TRBV15	NA	TGTGCCACCAGCAGAGTGCGGAATATGAACACTGAAGCTTTCTTT	CATSRVRNMNTEAFF
TRBD1	TRBJ1-6	TRBV27	NA	TGTGCCAGCAGTTTCGGGGGACAGGGGGCGGGGTACTATAATTCACCCCTCCACTTT	CASSFGGQGAGYYNSPLHF
NA	TRBJ1-1	TRBV7-9	NA	TGTGCCAGCAGCTTAGATCTTTGGGAGCTGAACACTGAAGCTTTCTTT	CASSLDLWELNTEAFF
NA	TRBJ2-6	TRBV5-4	NA	TGTGCCAGCAGCTTGGATCTGGGGGCGATGTCTGGGGCCAACGTCCTGACTTTC	CASSLDLGAMSGANVLTF
TRBD2	TRBJ2-1	TRBV10-1	NA	TGCGCCAGCAGCCCGGGACTAGCGGGCAATGAGCAGTTCTTC	CASSPGLAGNEQFF
NA	TRBJ1-1	TRBV7-6	NA	TGTGCCAGCAGCTTAGGAGGAGGGACGAACACTGAAGCTTTCTTT	CASSLGGGTNTEAFF